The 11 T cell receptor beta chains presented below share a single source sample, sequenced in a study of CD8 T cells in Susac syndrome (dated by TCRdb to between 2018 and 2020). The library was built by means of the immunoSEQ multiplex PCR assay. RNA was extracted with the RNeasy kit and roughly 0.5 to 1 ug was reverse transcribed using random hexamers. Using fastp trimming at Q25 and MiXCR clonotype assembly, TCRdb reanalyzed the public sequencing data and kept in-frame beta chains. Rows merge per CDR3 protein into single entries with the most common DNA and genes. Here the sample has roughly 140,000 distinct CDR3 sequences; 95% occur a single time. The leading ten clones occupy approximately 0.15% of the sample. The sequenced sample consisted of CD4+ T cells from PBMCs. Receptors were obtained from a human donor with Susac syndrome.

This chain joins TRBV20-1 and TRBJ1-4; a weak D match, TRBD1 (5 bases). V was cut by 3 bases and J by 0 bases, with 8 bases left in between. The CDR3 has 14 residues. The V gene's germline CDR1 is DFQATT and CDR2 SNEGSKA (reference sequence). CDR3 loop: CSASAGATNEKLFF. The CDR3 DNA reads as TGCAGTGCTAGCGCGGGGGCAACTAATGAAAAACTGTTTTTT.

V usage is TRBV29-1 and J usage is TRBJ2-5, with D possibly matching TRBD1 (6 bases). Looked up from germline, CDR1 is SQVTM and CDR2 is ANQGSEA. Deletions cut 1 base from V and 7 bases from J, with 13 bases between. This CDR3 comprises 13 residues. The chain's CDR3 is CSVEAGHSGTQYF. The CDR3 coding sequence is TGCAGCGTTGAAGCGGGACACTCGGGGACCCAGTACTTC.

CDR3 amino acids: CASSERAGNTIYF. The CDR3 DNA sequence: TGTGCCAGCAGTGAAAGGGCCGGAAACACCATATATTTT. The gene calls are TRBV2 and TRBJ1-3; D remains unclear. Trimming took 2 bases from V and 4 from J, leaving 6 bases between them. The length of the CDR3 is 13 residues. Germline V gene sequence: CDR1 SNHLY, CDR2 FYNNEI. Filled out from reference TRBV2 and TRBJ1-3, the complete variable domain reads EPEVTQTPSHQVTQMGQEVILRCVPISNHLYFYWYRQILGQKVEFLVSFYNNEISEKSEIFDDQFSVERPDGSNFTLKIRSTKLEDSAMYFCASSERAGNTIYFGEGSWLTVV.

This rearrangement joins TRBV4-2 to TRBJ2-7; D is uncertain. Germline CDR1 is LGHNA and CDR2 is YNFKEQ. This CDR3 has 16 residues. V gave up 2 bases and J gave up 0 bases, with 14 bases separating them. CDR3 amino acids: CASSQTTGRASYEQYF. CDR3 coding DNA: TGTGCCAGCAGCCAAACCACTGGACGGGCCTCCTACGAGCAGTACTTC.

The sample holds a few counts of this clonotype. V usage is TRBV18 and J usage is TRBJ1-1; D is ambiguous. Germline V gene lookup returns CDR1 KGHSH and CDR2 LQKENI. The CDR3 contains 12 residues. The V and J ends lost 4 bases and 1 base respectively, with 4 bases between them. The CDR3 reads CASSQRNTEAFF. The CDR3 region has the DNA TGTGCCAGCTCACAAAGGAACACTGAAGCTTTCTTT.

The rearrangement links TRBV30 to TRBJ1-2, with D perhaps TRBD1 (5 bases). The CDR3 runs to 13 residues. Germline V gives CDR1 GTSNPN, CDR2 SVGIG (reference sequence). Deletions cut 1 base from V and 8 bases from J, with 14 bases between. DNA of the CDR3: TGTGCCTGGAGTGGGGGACTCTCGGGAGGCTACACCTTC. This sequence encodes CAWSGGLSGGYTF.

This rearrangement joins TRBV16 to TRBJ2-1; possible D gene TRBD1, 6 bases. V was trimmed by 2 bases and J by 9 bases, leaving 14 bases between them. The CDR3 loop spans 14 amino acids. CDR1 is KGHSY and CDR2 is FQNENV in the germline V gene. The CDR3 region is CASSQTTGYGEQFF. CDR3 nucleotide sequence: TGTGCCAGCAGCCAAACAACAGGGTACGGTGAGCAGTTCTTC.

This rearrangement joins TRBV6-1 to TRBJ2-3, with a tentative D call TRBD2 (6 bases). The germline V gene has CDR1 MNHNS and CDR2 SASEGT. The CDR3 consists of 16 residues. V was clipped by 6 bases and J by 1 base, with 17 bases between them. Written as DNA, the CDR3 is TGTGCCAGCAGCAACGGGCGGACTATGGGCACAGATACGCAGTATTTT. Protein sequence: CASSNGRTMGTDTQYF.

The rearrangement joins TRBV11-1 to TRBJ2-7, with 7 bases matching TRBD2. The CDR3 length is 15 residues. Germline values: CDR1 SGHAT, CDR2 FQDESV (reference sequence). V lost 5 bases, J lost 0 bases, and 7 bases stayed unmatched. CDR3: CASSPLGGSSYEQYF. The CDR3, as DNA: TGTGCCAGCAGCCCTCTAGGCGGGAGCTCCTACGAGCAGTACTTC.

Here the CDR3 reads CASSMTAPGSNQPQHF. Written as DNA, the CDR3 is TGTGCCAGTAGTATGACGGCACCCGGGAGCAATCAGCCCCAGCATTTT. The chain links TRBV19 to TRBJ1-5; D is uncertain. Trimming pared 3 bases from V and 1 base from J, leaving 13 bases between. The CDR3 totals 16 residues. Per germline, CDR1 LNHDA and CDR2 SQIVND (reference sequence).

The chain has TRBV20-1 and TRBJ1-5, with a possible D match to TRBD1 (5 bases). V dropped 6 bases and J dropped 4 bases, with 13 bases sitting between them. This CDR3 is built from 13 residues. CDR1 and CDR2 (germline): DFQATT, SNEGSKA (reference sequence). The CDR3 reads CSATGWGNQPQHF. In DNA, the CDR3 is TGCAGTGCCACGGGATGGGGGAATCAGCCCCAGCATTTT.